Listed here are 16 T cell receptor beta chains from one sample, sequenced in a study of cytomegalovirus exposure and HLA in healthy donors. A multiplex PCR was run with 60 Vbeta primers and 13 Jbeta primers. The table came from immunoSEQ multiplex PCR; TCRdb's copy has only in-frame clones and leaves some out. Seen in this sample are around 100,000 clones; the ten most common clones hold 0.55% to 0.6%. Sequencing was carried out using PBMCs. Receptor source: a man aged 45-65 years in good health and CMV-seronegative.

This chain uses TRBV12-5 with TRBJ2-7; D might be TRBD2 (6 bases). CDR1 and CDR2 (germline): LGHNT, FRNRAP. V was clipped by 3 bases and J by 7 bases, with 7 bases between them. The CDR3 is 11 residues long. This CDR3 reads CASGFSGEQYF. CDR3 sequence (DNA): TGTGCTAGTGGTTTTAGCGGTGAGCAGTACTTC. The variable domain in full, with the rest retrieved from reference TRBV12-5 and TRBJ2-7, is DARVTQTPRHKVTEMGQEVTMRCQPILGHNTVFWYRQTMMQGLELLAYFRNRAPLDDSGMPKDRFSAEMPDATLATLKIQPSEPRDSAVYFCASGFSGEQYFGPGTRLTVT.

The gene calls are TRBV7-8 and TRBJ1-1; TRBD1 agrees at 10 bases. The CDR3 runs 13 residues. V gave up 3 bases and J gave up 11 bases; unmatched junction bases: 6. CDR1 is SGHVS and CDR2 is FQNEAQ in the germline V gene. CDR3 sequence: CASSLRQGAWAFF. The CDR3 nucleotides are TGTGCCAGCAGCTTGAGACAGGGGGCATGGGCTTTCTTT. Drawing the rest from reference TRBV7-8 and TRBJ1-1, the complete variable domain is GAGVSQSPRYKVAKRGQDVALRCDPISGHVSLFWYQQALGQGPEFLTYFQNEAQLDKSGLPSDRFFAERPEGSVSTLKIQRTQQEDSAVYLCASSLRQGAWAFFGQGTRLTVV.

V gene TRBV19 combines with J gene TRBJ2-5; TRBD2 matches at 12 bases. Germline assignment: CDR1 LNHDA and CDR2 SQIVND (reference sequence). The CDR3 consists of 14 residues. J lost 5 bases, V lost 10 bases, and 8 bases had no gene match. The CDR3 nucleotides are TGTGCCACCCGATCGGGACTAGCGGGTGAGACCCAGTACTTC. It codes for CATRSGLAGETQYF.

V usage is TRBV6-5 and J usage is TRBJ1-1; possibly TRBD1 for D (5 bases). The V end lost 1 base, the J end lost 5 bases, and 17 bases lay between the germline ends. This CDR3 has 16 residues. Germline CDR1 and CDR2: MNHEY and SVGAGI. Here the CDR3 reads CASSYWAGPFGTEAFF. CDR3 coding DNA: TGTGCCAGCAGTTACTGGGCAGGGCCCTTTGGGACTGAAGCTTTCTTT.

The J gene is TRBJ1-1, the V gene TRBV27; D is possibly TRBD1 (5 bases). CDR1 is MNHEY, CDR2 SMNVEV, per germline (reference sequence). V dropped 4 bases and J dropped 6 bases, with 21 bases sitting between them. The CDR3 spans 16 residues. Here the CDR3 reads CASSSWEGPSPPEAFF. The CDR3 nucleotides are TGTGCCAGCAGTTCCTGGGAGGGGCCGTCACCCCCTGAAGCTTTCTTT.

The chain uses TRBV2 and TRBJ2-1; D unresolved. This CDR3 is built from 13 residues. Trimming removed 4 bases at V and 8 bases at J, with 12 bases between. Germline V gene data show CDR1 as SNHLY and CDR2 as FYNNEI. The CDR3 protein is CASSGSELDEQFF. The CDR3 nucleotides are TGTGCCAGCAGTGGGTCGGAGCTCGATGAGCAGTTCTTC.

The chain links TRBV9 to TRBJ1-2, with D uncertain. Germline assignment: CDR1 SGDLS and CDR2 YYNGEE. The CDR3 spans 12 residues. V lost 0 bases, J lost 7 bases, and 7 bases lay in between. This CDR3 is CASSVGRGGYTF. The CDR3 nucleotides read TGTGCCAGCAGCGTAGGTCGCGGTGGCTACACCTTC.

The CDR3 nucleotides read TGCGCCAGCAGCCAAGGGACAGGAAGAGAAAAACTGTTTTTT. Protein product: CASSQGTGREKLFF. The chain has TRBV4-1 and TRBJ1-4; 7 bases agree with TRBD1. CDR1 and CDR2 (germline): MGHRA, YSYEKL. Trimming removed 1 base from V and 8 bases from J; junction bases left unmatched: 4. The CDR3 totals 14 residues.

V gene TRBV19 combines with J gene TRBJ1-4, with a weak D call TRBD1 (5 bases). The CDR3 loop spans 15 amino acids. CDR1 LNHDA and CDR2 SQIVND come from the germline V gene (reference sequence). Trimming stripped 4 bases from V and 0 bases from J, with 9 bases between. The CDR3 DNA reads TGTGCCAGTAGTACACAGGCTGCAACTAATGAAAAACTGTTTTTT. It is translated as CASSTQAATNEKLFF.

This sequence joins TRBV2 and TRBJ2-2; the match to TRBD1 covers 8 bases. CDR1 is SNHLY and CDR2 is FYNNEI in the germline V gene. The CDR3 covers 14 residues. The V and J ends lost 8 bases and 4 bases, in that order; junction bases with no gene match: 6. CDR3 region: CASSGQEVTGELFF. For the CDR3, the DNA is TGTGCCAGCTCGGGACAGGAGGTCACCGGGGAGCTGTTTTTT. The full variable domain, with the rest looked up from reference TRBV2 and TRBJ2-2, is EPEVTQTPSHQVTQMGQEVILRCVPISNHLYFYWYRQILGQKVEFLVSFYNNEISEKSEIFDDQFSVERPDGSNFTLKIRSTKLEDSAMYFCASSGQEVTGELFFGEGSRLTVL.

J is TRBJ2-3 and V is TRBV29-1; possibly TRBD2 for D (5 bases). The V and J ends lost 5 bases and 4 bases respectively, with 13 bases between them. This CDR3 contains 13 residues. Germline-derived CDR1 and CDR2 are SQVTM and ANQGSEA. The CDR3 reads CSVQASSADTQYF. As DNA, the CDR3 is TGCAGCGTTCAAGCTAGCTCCGCAGATACGCAGTATTTT.

Worth noting for this clone: Within the sample, other DNA sequences also encode this same CDR3. This chain's CDR3 is CASSPPKTSGGGPRETQYF. CDR3 coding DNA: TGTGCCAGCTCACCACCAAAGACTAGCGGGGGGGGACCGCGGGAGACCCAGTACTTC. The V gene is TRBV18, the J gene TRBJ2-5; 14 bases agree with TRBD2. The CDR3 consists of 19 residues. The germline V gene encodes CDR1 KGHSH and CDR2 LQKENI. V lost 0 bases to trimming and J lost 5 bases; unmatched junction nucleotides: 11.

The chain employs TRBV19 and TRBJ1-2, with D perhaps matching TRBD1 (6 bases). Germline V gene data show CDR1 as LNHDA and CDR2 as SQIVND (reference sequence). Trimming stripped 2 bases from V and 7 bases from J, with 11 bases between. The CDR3 extends over 13 amino acids. The CDR3 DNA reads as TGTGCCAGTAGTATAACAGGGACCCGTGGCTACACCTTC. This translates into CASSITGTRGYTF.

The gene calls are TRBV7-9 and TRBJ2-7; 11 nucleotides match TRBD1. Unmatched junction bases numbered 9, after V lost 5 bases and J lost 6 bases. The CDR3 has 15 residues. CDR1 is SEHNR and CDR2 is FQNEAQ in the germline V gene (reference sequence). Written as DNA, the CDR3 is TGTGCCAGCAGCAGAGGAGGACAGGGGGCCGGCGAGCAGTACTTC. Protein product: CASSRGGQGAGEQYF.

The chain uses TRBV7-2 and TRBJ1-5; D ambiguous. V dropped 3 bases and J dropped 0 bases, with 3 bases sitting between them. The CDR3 runs to 13 residues. Germline V gene lookup returns CDR1 SGHTA and CDR2 FQGNSA. CDR3 region: CASSFSSNQPQHF. CDR3 coding DNA: TGTGCCAGCAGCTTCAGTAGCAATCAGCCCCAGCATTTT.

The chain has TRBV19 and TRBJ1-5; D possibly corresponds to TRBD1 (5 bases). The CDR3 spans 16 residues. Germline V lookup: CDR1 LNHDA, CDR2 SQIVND (reference sequence). Trimming left V 7 bases short and J 2 bases short, with 18 bases between. CDR3 loop: CASTPGRGEGNQPQHF. CDR3 nucleotide sequence: TGTGCCAGTACCCCTGGGAGGGGAGAAGGCAATCAGCCCCAGCATTTT.